This TCR beta chain comes out of a study of shared clonotypes between healthy human individuals. Study findings and constraints: Represented diversity (both genetic and exposure-history) was limited by the small number of donors.

Naive CD8 populations comprised CD45RO-negative cells positively selected for CCR7, excluding terminally differentiated effector memory CD45RA+ cells. DNA at about 0.2 ug, 25,000 to 35,000 T cell genomes, went into sorted-subset replicate PCRs. Clones were read by immunoSEQ multiplex PCR, and TCRdb kept only the in-frame ones, dropping some. Of about 800,000 clones in the sample, around 96% were seen once. The table lists this clone with a few counts. What it binds is not known. This TCR was recovered from a man aged 25-45 years in good health. The sequencing sample was made of naive CD8+ T cells sorted from blood.

The CDR3 loop is CASSQDDRDTYEQYF. CDR3 coding DNA: TGCGCCAGCAGCCAAGATGATAGGGATACCTACGAGCAGTACTTC. The chain uses TRBV4-1 and TRBJ2-7; D is unresolved. The CDR3 is 15 amino acids. The V gene lost 0 bases and the J gene lost 2 bases, with 11 bases spanning the gap. Germline loops: CDR1 MGHRA, CDR2 YSYEKL.